This passage covers 16 T cell receptor beta chains from one sample sequenced in a study of CD8+ T cells in alopecia areata. Extraction of RNA preceded its reverse transcription into cDNA, which served as the sequencing template. Libraries were prepared by immunoSEQ multiplex PCR; TCRdb keeps only in-frame clonotypes and omits some of them. Of about 99,000 clones in the sample, 55% are singletons; the top ten hold 7.5% to 9%. Sequenced input: CD4+ T cells sorted from blood. Every receptor here comes from a human donor in good health.

This sequence joins TRBV27 and TRBJ1-6; possible D gene TRBD1, 5 bases. Per germline, CDR1 MNHEY and CDR2 SMNVEV (reference sequence). The germline V and J ends were trimmed by 6 bases and 4 bases, with 10 bases remaining between them. CDR3 length: 14 amino acids. CDR3: CASSPAGYNSPLHF. CDR3 sequence (DNA): TGTGCCAGCAGCCCAGCAGGGTATAATTCACCCCTCCACTTT.

The chain employs TRBV4-1 and TRBJ1-6; D gene uncertain. Between the trimmed V and J ends, which lost 0 bases and 6 bases, there was a span of 18 bases. The CDR3 covers 18 residues. The germline V gene has CDR1 MGHRA and CDR2 YSYEKL. In nucleotides, the CDR3 is TGCGCCAGCAGCCAAGATAACCACGGATTCACGACTAATTCACCCCTCCACTTT. Protein: CASSQDNHGFTTNSPLHF.

The CDR3: CASSSRTAAYEQYF. As DNA, the CDR3 is TGTGCCAGCAGCTCTAGGACAGCCGCCTACGAGCAGTACTTC. The chain links TRBV11-2 to TRBJ2-7; possibly TRBD1 for D (6 bases). The germline V and J ends were trimmed by 4 bases and 2 bases, with 12 bases remaining between them. Looked up from germline, CDR1 is SGHAT and CDR2 is FQNNGV. The CDR3 totals 14 residues. The full variable domain, completed using reference TRBV11-2 and TRBJ2-7, is EAGVAQSPRYKIIEKRQSVAFWCNPISGHATLYWYQQILGQGPKLLIQFQNNGVVDDSQLPKDRFSAERLKGVDSTLKIQPAKLEDSAVYLCASSSRTAAYEQYFGPGTRLTVT.

J is TRBJ1-4 and V is TRBV4-3, with D maybe TRBD1 (6 bases). This CDR3 region has 18 residues. Germline V gives CDR1 LGHNA, CDR2 YSLEER. Trimming took off 1 base at V and 8 bases at J, with 23 bases between the two ends. The CDR3 spells CASSQGLFLDREREKLFF. DNA for the CDR3: TGCGCCAGCAGCCAAGGTTTATTTCTGGACAGAGAGCGGGAAAAACTGTTTTTT.

V usage is TRBV7-9 and J usage is TRBJ1-5; no clear D. The germline V and J ends were trimmed by 5 bases and 6 bases, with 8 bases remaining between them. The germline V gene has CDR1 SEHNR and CDR2 FQNEAQ (reference sequence). The CDR3 has 12 residues. DNA for the CDR3: TGTGCCAGCAGCCCGGGAGTTCAGCCCCAGCATTTT. Translating it yields CASSPGVQPQHF.

The chain recombines TRBV30 with TRBJ1-2, with D perhaps matching TRBD1 (6 bases). This CDR3 spans 14 amino acids. The germline CDR1 and CDR2 sequences are GTSNPN and SVGIG (reference sequence). V was cut by 3 bases and J by 4 bases, with 15 bases left in between. CDR3 residues: CAWSRQVTLYGYTF. The CDR3 DNA reads TGTGCCTGGAGCAGACAGGTTACGCTCTATGGCTACACCTTC.

This clone occurred a few times. This chain's CDR3 is CASSLATGVGNQPQHF. CDR3 DNA: TGTGCCAGCAGCTTAGCGACAGGGGTGGGCAATCAGCCCCAGCATTTT. The chain has TRBV7-2 and TRBJ1-5, with 8 bases fitting TRBD1. Germline V gene lookup returns CDR1 SGHTA and CDR2 FQGNSA. There are 16 residues in the CDR3. Germline trimming cut 0 bases from V and 2 bases from J; bases unmatched to any gene: 3. Supplemented by reference TRBV7-2 and TRBJ1-5, the full variable domain reads GAGVSQSPSNKVTEKGKDVELRCDPISGHTALYWYRQSLGQGLEFLIYFQGNSAPDKSGLPSDRFSAERTGGSVSTLTIQRTQQEDSAVYLCASSLATGVGNQPQHFGDGTRLSIL.

In this sample, this clone turned up a few times. The chain employs TRBV5-1 and TRBJ2-7; TRBD1 or TRBD2 may be the D gene (5 bases each). The germline CDR1 and CDR2 sequences are SGHRS and YFSETQ. This CDR3 region has 14 residues. The V end lost 2 bases, the J end lost 2 bases, and 11 bases lay between the germline ends. The CDR3 spells CASSFRDGPYEQYF. The CDR3 DNA follows: TGCGCCAGCAGCTTCCGGGACGGACCCTACGAGCAGTACTTC.

The chain links TRBV14 to TRBJ2-6; 11 bases agree with TRBD1. V was clipped by 5 bases and J by 0 bases; unmatched bases: 6. The CDR3 has 18 residues. From germline, CDR1 is SGHDN and CDR2 FVKESK. The CDR3 loop reads CASSKGTGGYSGANVLTF. DNA of the CDR3: TGTGCCAGCAGCAAAGGGACAGGGGGTTACTCTGGGGCCAACGTCCTGACTTTC. Full variable domain (rest looked up from reference TRBV14 and TRBJ2-6): EAGVTQFPSHSVIEKGQTVTLRCDPISGHDNLYWYRRVMGKEIKFLLHFVKESKQDESGMPNNRFLAERTGGTYSTLKVQPAELEDSGVYFCASSKGTGGYSGANVLTFGAGSRLTVL.

The chain carries TRBV7-2 and TRBJ1-2; a possible D gene is TRBD1 (5 bases). V gave up 1 base and J gave up 7 bases, with 10 bases separating them. CDR1 is SGHTA and CDR2 is FQGNSA in the germline V gene. CDR3 length equals 13 residues. CDR3 nucleotide sequence: TGTGCCAGCAGCTTAGTTCGACAGAGTGGCTACACCTTC. It codes for CASSLVRQSGYTF.

The rearrangement uses TRBV6-5 and TRBJ1-2; TRBD1 agrees at 7 bases. Germline V gene data show CDR1 as MNHEY and CDR2 as SVGAGI. CDR3 length equals 13 residues. The trim removed 6 bases at V and 6 bases at J, leaving 7 bases unmatched. The CDR3 here is CASSRTGENGYTF. The CDR3, as DNA: TGTGCCAGCAGCAGAACAGGGGAGAATGGCTACACCTTC.

This chain uses TRBV20-1 with TRBJ2-1, with D maybe TRBD2 (6 bases). The germline V and J ends were trimmed by 5 bases and 13 bases, with 15 bases remaining between them. Germline CDR1 is DFQATT and CDR2 is SNEGSKA (reference sequence). The CDR3 sequence is 11 residues long. DNA for the CDR3: TGCAGTGCTGGGGGGACGGGCCTACAGTTCTTC. This encodes CSAGGTGLQFF.

This clone has a count of ten or more. The chain links TRBV4-2 to TRBJ2-1; TRBD2 aligns across 15 bases. The germline V gene has CDR1 LGHNA and CDR2 YNFKEQ. V was clipped by 4 bases and J by 4 bases; unmatched bases: 8. CDR3 length equals 18 residues. This CDR3 is CASSLETGTSGGYNEQFF. CDR3 DNA: TGTGCCAGCAGCCTTGAAACCGGGACTAGCGGGGGGTACAATGAGCAGTTCTTC.

This clone was recorded a few times. The rearrangement joins TRBV6-6 to TRBJ2-7; D may correspond to TRBD1 or TRBD2 (5 bases each). CDR1 MNHNY and CDR2 SVGAGI come from the germline V gene (reference sequence). This CDR3 is built from 12 residues. With 6 bases removed from V and 0 bases from J, the gap between germline ends came to 6 bases. This chain's CDR3 is CASRGPSYEQYF. The DNA for the CDR3 is TGTGCCAGCAGGGGACCCTCCTACGAGCAGTACTTC.

This clone was picked up a small number of times. This chain connects TRBV5-6 to TRBJ2-3; D possibly matches TRBD1 or TRBD2 (6 bases each). The CDR3 contains 14 residues. Trimming removed 5 bases from V and 3 bases from J, with 13 bases in between. Germline V gene data show CDR1 as SGHDT and CDR2 as YYEEEE. This CDR3 is CASSYTGRTDTQYF. The CDR3 DNA is TGTGCCAGCAGTTATACAGGGAGGACAGATACGCAGTATTTT.

V and J are TRBV7-9 and TRBJ2-1; D unresolved. V lost 5 bases to trimming and J lost 10 bases, with 15 bases between them. CDR1 is SEHNR, CDR2 FQNEAQ, per germline (reference sequence). The CDR3 covers 13 residues. The CDR3 sequence is CASSPRTMTEQFF. The DNA of the CDR3 is TGTGCCAGCAGCCCCCGAACGATGACAGAGCAGTTCTTC.